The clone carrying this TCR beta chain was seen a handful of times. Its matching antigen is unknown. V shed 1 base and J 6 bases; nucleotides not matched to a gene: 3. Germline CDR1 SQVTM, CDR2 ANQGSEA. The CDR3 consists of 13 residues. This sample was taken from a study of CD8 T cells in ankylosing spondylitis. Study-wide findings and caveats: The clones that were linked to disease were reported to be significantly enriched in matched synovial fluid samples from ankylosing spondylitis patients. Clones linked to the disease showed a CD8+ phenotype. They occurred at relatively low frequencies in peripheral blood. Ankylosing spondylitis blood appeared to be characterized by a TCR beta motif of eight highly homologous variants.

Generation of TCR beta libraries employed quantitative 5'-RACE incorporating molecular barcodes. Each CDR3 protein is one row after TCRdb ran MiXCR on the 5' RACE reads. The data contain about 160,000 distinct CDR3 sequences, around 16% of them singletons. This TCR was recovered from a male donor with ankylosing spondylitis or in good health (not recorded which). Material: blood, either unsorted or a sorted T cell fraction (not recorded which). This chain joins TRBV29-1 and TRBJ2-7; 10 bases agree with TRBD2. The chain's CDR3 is CSVEALAGVEQYF. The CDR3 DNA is TGCAGCGTTGAAGCTCTAGCGGGAGTCGAGCAGTACTTC.